The following is a TCR beta chain sequence with its context. The data are from a study of blood T cell repertoires in COVID-19. Study-level information: COVID-19 samples from acute and convalescent phases originated in the United States, Italy and Spain.

Trimming cost V 6 bases and J 0 bases; bases outside gene matches: 1. The germline V gene encodes CDR1 ENHRY and CDR2 SYGVKD. The CDR3 has 13 residues. Methods used by the authors: Estimated nucleated cell counts came from reference gene primer amplification. Generated by immunoSEQ multiplex PCR, the TCRdb table keeps only in-frame clones and is missing some. The V and J calls and the clone size are those of that table, but D and trimming were determined from the DNA. The sample carries around 58,000 clones, around nine tenths recorded once. Source material: peripheral blood. The sequence was obtained from a human donor with active COVID-19. The donor label of this sample is uncertain. The J gene is TRBJ2-5, the V gene TRBV10-3, with 7 bases that match TRBD2. The CDR3 bases are TGTGCCATCAGGAGCGGGAACCAAGAGACCCAGTACTTC. It translates to CAIRSGNQETQYF.